This TCR beta chain was sequenced during a study of breast tumors, draining lymph nodes, adjacent tissues. Breast cancer patients provided tissue from their axillary draining lymph nodes. This clonotype has ten or more counts. What it binds is unknown. TCRdb reanalysed the multiplex PCR reads using MiXCR and keeps one entry per CDR3 protein. This sample has about 130,000 distinct CDR3 sequences; about 20% occur once, and the top ten carry approximately 3.5%. Study-level results: Tumor repertoires ranked between lymph nodes and nontumor tissue in diversity, with V and J gene preferences. Findings are consistent with lymph node origin and intratumoral expansion of most tumor T cells.

Germline CDR1 reads MNHEY; CDR2 reads SVGAGI. Between the trimmed V and J ends, which lost 6 bases and 0 bases, there was a span of 12 bases. This CDR3 comprises 14 residues. The clonotype comes from a female donor with breast cancer. Some clones in this sample may be carry-over from other donors' samples. Sequenced sample: axillary lymph node tissue. This sequence joins TRBV6-5 and TRBJ2-7; D might be TRBD2 (6 bases). For the CDR3, the DNA is TGTGCCAGCAGGGCACCGGGGGACTCCTACGAGCAGTACTTC. As protein: CASRAPGDSYEQYF.